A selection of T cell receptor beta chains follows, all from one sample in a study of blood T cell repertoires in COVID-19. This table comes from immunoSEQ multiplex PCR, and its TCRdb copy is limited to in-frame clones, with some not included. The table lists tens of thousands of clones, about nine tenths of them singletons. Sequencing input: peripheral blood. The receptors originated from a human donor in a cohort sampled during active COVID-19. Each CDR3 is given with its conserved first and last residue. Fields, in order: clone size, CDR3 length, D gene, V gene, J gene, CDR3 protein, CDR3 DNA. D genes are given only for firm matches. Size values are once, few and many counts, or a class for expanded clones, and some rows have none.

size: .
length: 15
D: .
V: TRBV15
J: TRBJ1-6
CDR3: CATSRDRGVNSPLHF
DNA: TGTGCCACCAGCAGAGACAGGGGTGTTAATTCACCCCTCCACTTT

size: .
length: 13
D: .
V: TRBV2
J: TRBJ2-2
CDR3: CASSPTGTGELFF
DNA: TGTGCCAGCAGCCCGACAGGAACCGGGGAGCTGTTTTTT

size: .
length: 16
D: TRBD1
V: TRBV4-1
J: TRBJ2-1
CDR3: CASSQDLGTGDNEQFF
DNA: TGCGCCAGCAGCCAAGACCTCGGGACAGGGGACAATGAGCAGTTCTTC

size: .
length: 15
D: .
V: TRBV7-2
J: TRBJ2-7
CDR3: CASSSAGAAAYEQYF
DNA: TGTGCCAGCAGCTCGGCAGGGGCCGCGGCCTACGAGCAGTACTTC

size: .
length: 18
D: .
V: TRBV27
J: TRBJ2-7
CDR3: CASSFSGLTYLSSYEQYF
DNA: TGTGCCAGCAGTTTTTCCGGACTCACTTACTTAAGCTCCTACGAGCAGTACTTC

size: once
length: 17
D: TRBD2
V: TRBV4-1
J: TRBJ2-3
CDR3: CASSQDLGTSGSDTQYF
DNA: TGCGCCAGCAGCCAAGATCTAGGGACTAGCGGGTCTGATACGCAGTATTTT

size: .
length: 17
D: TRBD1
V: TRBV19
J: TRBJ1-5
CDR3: CASIQQGKVNSNQPQHF
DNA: TGTGCCAGTATTCAACAGGGGAAGGTTAATAGCAATCAGCCCCAGCATTTT

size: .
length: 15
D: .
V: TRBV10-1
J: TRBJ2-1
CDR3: CASSELVEPYNEQFF
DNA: TGCGCCAGCAGTGAGTTAGTAGAGCCTTACAATGAGCAGTTCTTC

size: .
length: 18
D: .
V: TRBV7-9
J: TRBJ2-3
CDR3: CASSLLPSRGASTDTQYF
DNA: TGTGCCAGCAGCTTACTGCCTTCCAGGGGGGCTAGCACAGATACGCAGTATTTT

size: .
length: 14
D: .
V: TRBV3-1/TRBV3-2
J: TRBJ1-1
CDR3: CASNRGMAGTEAFF
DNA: TGTGCCAGCAATCGGGGAATGGCCGGCACTGAAGCTTTCTTT

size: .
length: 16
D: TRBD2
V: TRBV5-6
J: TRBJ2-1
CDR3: CASSLAGVSSYNEQFF
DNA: TGTGCCAGCAGTCTAGCGGGGGTTAGCTCCTACAATGAGCAGTTCTTC

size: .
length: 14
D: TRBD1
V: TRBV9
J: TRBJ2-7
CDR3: CASSDRTGAAEQYF
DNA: TGTGCCAGCAGCGACCGGACAGGGGCTGCCGAGCAGTACTTC

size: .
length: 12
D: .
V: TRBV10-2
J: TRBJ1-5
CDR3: CASNSFNQPQHF
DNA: TGCGCCAGCAACTCCTTCAACCAGCCCCAGCATTTT

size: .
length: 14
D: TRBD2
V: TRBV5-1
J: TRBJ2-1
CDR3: CASSLGTSGDEQFF
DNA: TGCGCCAGCAGCTTGGGAACTAGCGGGGATGAGCAGTTCTTC

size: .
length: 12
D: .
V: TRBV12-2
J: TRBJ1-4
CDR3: CPWVGANEKLFF
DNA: TGTCCGTGGGTAGGGGCTAATGAAAAACTGTTTTTT

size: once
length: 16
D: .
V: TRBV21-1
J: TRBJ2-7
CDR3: CASSKAADRAGYEQYF
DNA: TGTGCCAGCAGCAAAGCCGCGGACAGGGCGGGCTACGAGCAGTACTTC

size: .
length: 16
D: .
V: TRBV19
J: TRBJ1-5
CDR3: CASSIAGEKTNQPQHF
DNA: TGTGCCAGTAGTATCGCAGGGGAAAAGACCAATCAGCCCCAGCATTTT

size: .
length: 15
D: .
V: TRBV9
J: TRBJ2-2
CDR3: CASSVGGSNTGELFF
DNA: TGTGCCAGCAGCGTAGGAGGCAGTAACACCGGGGAGCTGTTTTTT

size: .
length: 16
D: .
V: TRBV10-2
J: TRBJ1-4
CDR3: CASSEAARRTNEKLFF
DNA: TGCGCCAGCAGTGAGGCGGCCAGAAGGACTAATGAAAAACTGTTTTTT

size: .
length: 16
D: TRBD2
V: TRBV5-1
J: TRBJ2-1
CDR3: CASSTSGGQSYNEQFF
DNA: TGCGCCAGCTCGACTAGCGGGGGCCAATCCTACAATGAGCAGTTCTTC

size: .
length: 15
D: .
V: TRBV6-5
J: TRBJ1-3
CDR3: CASSTHSSFGNTIYF
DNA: TGTGCCAGCAGTACACATAGCAGTTTTGGAAACACCATATATTTT

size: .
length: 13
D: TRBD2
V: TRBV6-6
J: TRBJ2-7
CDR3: CASSAAGGNEQYF
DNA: TGTGCCAGCAGTGCCGCGGGGGGTAACGAGCAGTACTTC

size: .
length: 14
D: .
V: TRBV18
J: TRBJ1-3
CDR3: CASSPPQQQNTIYF
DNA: TGTGCCAGCTCACCACCTCAACAGCAAAACACCATATATTTT

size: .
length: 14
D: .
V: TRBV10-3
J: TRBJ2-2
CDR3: CAISDMQGTGELFF
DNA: TGTGCCATCAGTGACATGCAGGGGACCGGGGAGCTGTTTTTT

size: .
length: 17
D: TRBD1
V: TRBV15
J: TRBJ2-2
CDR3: CATSRAPGGIGSGELFF
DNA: TGTGCCACCAGCAGAGCCCCAGGGGGCATTGGTTCCGGGGAGCTGTTTTTT

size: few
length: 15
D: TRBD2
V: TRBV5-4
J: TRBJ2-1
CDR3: CASSVSGGPVNEQFF
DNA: TGTGCCAGCAGCGTAAGCGGGGGGCCCGTCAATGAGCAGTTCTTC

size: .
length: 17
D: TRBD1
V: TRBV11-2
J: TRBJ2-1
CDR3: CASSLGLPGQGANEQFF
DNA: TGTGCCAGCAGCTTAGGACTTCCGGGACAGGGGGCAAATGAGCAGTTCTTC

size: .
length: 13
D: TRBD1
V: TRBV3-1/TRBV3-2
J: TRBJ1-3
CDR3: CASSQGDRGIIYF
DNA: TGTGCCAGCAGCCAGGGGGACAGAGGGATCATATATTTT

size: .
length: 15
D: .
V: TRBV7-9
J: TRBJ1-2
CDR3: CASSFSEYANYGYTF
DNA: TGTGCCAGCAGCTTTAGCGAGTATGCTAACTATGGCTACACCTTC

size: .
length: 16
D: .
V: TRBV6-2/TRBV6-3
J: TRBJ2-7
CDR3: CASSYRMTPRAYEQYF
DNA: TGTGCCAGCAGTTACCGAATGACTCCCCGAGCCTACGAGCAGTACTTC

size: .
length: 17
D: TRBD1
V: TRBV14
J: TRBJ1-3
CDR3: CASSQDPGQGTGNTIYF
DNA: TGTGCCAGCAGCCAAGATCCAGGACAGGGAACTGGAAACACCATATATTTT

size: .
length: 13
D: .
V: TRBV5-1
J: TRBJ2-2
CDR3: CASSPSVAGELFF
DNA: TGCGCCAGCAGCCCTAGCGTGGCCGGGGAGCTGTTTTTT

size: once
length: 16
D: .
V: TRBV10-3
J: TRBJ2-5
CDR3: CAISESGSVTQETQYF
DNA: TGTGCCATCAGTGAGTCGGGGAGCGTTACCCAAGAGACCCAGTACTTC